The clone carrying this T cell receptor beta chain was seen ten or more times. Time point reported: newly diagnosed GD, antithyroid drugs for less than 3 months. PBMC RNA was the source of the TCR library. This specimen comes from a study of regulatory T cells in long-lasting Graves disease. Researchers made TCR beta libraries by using iRepertoire HTBI primers and running Arm-PCR on CDR3 regions. A single record per CDR3 protein comes from TCRdb applying MiXCR to the multiplex PCR reads. The sample shows roughly 530,000 distinct CDR3 sequences, 16% of them seen only once. The CDR3 length is 15 residues. Trimming pared 0 bases from V and 7 bases from J, leaving 13 bases between. Germline CDR1 is LGHDT and CDR2 is YNNKEL (reference sequence). These data also featured in a second study, about T cells in Graves' hyperthyroidism and ophthalmopathy.

The starting material was peripheral blood mononuclear cells (PBMCs), obtained at new diagnosis, from a patient treated with antithyroid drugs. The chain combines TRBV3-1 with TRBJ2-1, with D tentatively TRBD1 (5 bases). This TCR was recovered from a woman aged 35-65 years with Graves disease. CDR3 DNA sequence: TGTGCCAGCAGCCAAGATTGGCCAGGGCGTAATGAGCAGTTCTTC. The encoded protein is CASSQDWPGRNEQFF.